Below, one TCR beta chain is given with its context. Its antigen is as yet unknown. This entry belongs to a study of T-cell memory formation after mild COVID-19. Using its own MiXCR run on the 5' RACE reads, TCRdb lists one record per CDR3 protein. The data contain tens of thousands of distinct CDR3 sequences, about 16% of them singletons. Study-wide findings and caveats: What remained unconfirmed was the SARS-CoV-2 specificity of second-wave clones peaking on day 37. While clones contracting from day 15 to 85 were balanced between CD4 and CD8, later expanders leaned CD4+. CD4+ contracting clones were found mainly in CM and EM, and CD8+ ones in EMRA. Memory cells collected pre-infection included some clones that later responded, suggesting cross-reactive memory joined.

Trimming shortened V by 0 bases and J by 1 base, and 7 bases separated the two germline ends. The CDR3 contains 15 residues. Germline CDR1 MNHEY, CDR2 SMNVEV (reference sequence). The sequenced material came from PBMCs or a T cell subset sorted from them (not recorded which). The chain has TRBV27 and TRBJ1-5; D call uncertain. This TCR was recovered from a man between 18 and 35 years old who had mild COVID-19 (a few samples of this study predate the infection). Cell type and time point are not known. The CDR3 sequence is CASSLSGRSNQPQHF. The CDR3 bases are TGTGCCAGCAGTTTATCTGGACGCAGCAATCAGCCCCAGCATTTT.